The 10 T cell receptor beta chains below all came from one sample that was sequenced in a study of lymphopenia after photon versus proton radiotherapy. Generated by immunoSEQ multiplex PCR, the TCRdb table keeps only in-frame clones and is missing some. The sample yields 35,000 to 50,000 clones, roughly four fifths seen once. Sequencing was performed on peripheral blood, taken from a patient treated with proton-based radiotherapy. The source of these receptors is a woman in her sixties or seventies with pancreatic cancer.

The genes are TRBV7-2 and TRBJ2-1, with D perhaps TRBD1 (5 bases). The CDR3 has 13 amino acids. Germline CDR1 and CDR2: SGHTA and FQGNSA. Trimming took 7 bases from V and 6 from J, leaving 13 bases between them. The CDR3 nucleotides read TGTGCCAGCAACCTGGGAACAGGCAATGAGCAGTTCTTC. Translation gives CASNLGTGNEQFF.

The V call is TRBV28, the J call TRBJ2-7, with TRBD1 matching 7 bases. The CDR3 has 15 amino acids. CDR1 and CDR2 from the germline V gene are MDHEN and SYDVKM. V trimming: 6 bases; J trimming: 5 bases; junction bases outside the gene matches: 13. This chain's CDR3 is CASSPPDREGDEQYF. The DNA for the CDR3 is TGTGCCAGCAGCCCCCCAGACAGGGAAGGCGACGAGCAGTACTTC.

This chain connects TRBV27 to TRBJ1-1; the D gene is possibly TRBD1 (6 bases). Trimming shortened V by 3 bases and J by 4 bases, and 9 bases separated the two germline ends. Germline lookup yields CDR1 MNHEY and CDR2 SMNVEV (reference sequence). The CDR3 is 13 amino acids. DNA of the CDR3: TGTGCCAGCAGTTTCCGGGACATCACTGAAGCTTTCTTT. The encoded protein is CASSFRDITEAFF.

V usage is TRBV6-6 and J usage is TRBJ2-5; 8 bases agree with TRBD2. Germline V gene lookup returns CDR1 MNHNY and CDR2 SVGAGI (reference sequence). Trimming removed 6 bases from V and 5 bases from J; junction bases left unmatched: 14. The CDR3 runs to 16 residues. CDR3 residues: CASRIPGGESGETQYF. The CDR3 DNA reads TGTGCCAGCAGGATCCCCGGGGGGGAGTCAGGGGAGACCCAGTACTTC.

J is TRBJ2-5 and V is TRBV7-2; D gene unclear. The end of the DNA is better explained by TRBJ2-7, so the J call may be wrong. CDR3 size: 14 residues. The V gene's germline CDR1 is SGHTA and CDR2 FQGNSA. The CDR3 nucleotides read TGTGCCAGCAGTGCGGACGACAAGCCCTACGAGCAGTACTTC. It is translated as CASSADDKPYEQYF.

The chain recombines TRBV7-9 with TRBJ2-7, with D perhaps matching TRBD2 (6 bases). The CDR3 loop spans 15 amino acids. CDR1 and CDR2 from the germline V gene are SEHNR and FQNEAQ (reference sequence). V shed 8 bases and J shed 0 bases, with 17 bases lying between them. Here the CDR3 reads CASGAGTVSSYEQYF. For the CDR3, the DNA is TGTGCCAGCGGGGCGGGGACGGTTAGCTCCTACGAGCAGTACTTC.

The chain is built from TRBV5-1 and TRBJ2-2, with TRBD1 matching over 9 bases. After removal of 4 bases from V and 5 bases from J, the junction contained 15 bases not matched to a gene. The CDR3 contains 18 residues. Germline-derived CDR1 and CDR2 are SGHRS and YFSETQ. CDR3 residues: CASSDTQGASLLTGELFF. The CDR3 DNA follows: TGCGCCAGCAGCGATACACAGGGGGCAAGTCTACTTACCGGGGAGCTGTTTTTT.

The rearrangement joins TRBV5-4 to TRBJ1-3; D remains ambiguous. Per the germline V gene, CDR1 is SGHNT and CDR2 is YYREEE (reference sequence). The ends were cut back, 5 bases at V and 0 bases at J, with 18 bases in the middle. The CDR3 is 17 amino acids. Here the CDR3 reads CASSRSLDRDSGNTIYF. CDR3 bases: TGTGCCAGCAGTCGATCCCTGGACCGCGACTCTGGAAACACCATATATTTT.

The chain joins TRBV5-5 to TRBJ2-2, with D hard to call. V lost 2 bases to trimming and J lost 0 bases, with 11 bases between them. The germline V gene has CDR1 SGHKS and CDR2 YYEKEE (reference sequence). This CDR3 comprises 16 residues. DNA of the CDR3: TGTGCCAGCAGCTTCGGCCTACCTACGAACACCGGGGAGCTGTTTTTT. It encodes CASSFGLPTNTGELFF.

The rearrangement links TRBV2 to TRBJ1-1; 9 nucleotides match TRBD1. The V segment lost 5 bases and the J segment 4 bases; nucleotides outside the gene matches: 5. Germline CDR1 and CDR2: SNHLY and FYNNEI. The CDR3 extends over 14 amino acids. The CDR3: CASSRDREGTEAFF. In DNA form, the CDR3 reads TGTGCCAGCAGTCGGGACAGGGAGGGCACTGAAGCTTTCTTT.